This T cell receptor (beta chain) was captured by sequencing in a study of blood T cell repertoires in COVID-19. Germline CDR1 is SEHNR and CDR2 is FQNEAQ (reference sequence). CDR3 size: 18 residues. V shed 4 bases and J shed 5 bases, with 26 bases lying between them. The table came from immunoSEQ multiplex PCR; TCRdb's copy has only in-frame clones and leaves some out. The sample lists about 250,000 clones, over 80% occurring once. The TCR was taken from a woman aged 55-75 years with active or convalescent COVID-19. Sequencing was performed on peripheral blood. The J gene is TRBJ2-5, the V gene TRBV7-9; a weak D match, TRBD1 (8 bases). CDR3 sequence: CASSSRQGSNYGGETQYF. CDR3 DNA: TGTGCCAGCAGCTCTCGACAGGGGTCCAACTACGGGGGGGAGACCCAGTACTTC.